Sequencing of this T cell receptor beta chain was carried out in a study of T cell responses to AZD1222 COVID-19 vaccine. With respect to this clone: What it binds is not known.

The protocol was immunoSEQ multiplex PCR, while the TCRdb copy is restricted to in-frame clones and leaves out a portion. The sample lists roughly 140,000 clones, about nine tenths seen once, with more than 3% in the top ten. Overall study results and limits: Clonal diversity may have been underestimated, and the donors were mostly white British, with more females than males.

Germline loops: CDR1 ENHRY, CDR2 SYGVKD. The J segment lost 5 bases and the V segment lost 11 bases, leaving 12 bases of the junction unmatched. The CDR3 is 14 amino acids. The TCR was taken from an adult in good health. The source material was peripheral blood, sampled on day 0 of AZD1222 vaccination. V and J are TRBV10-3 and TRBJ2-1; 7 nucleotides line up with TRBD1. In nucleotides, the CDR3 is TGTGCCGTATCGCGACAGGGCCCTAACAATGAGCAGTTCTTC. Amino acids: CAVSRQGPNNEQFF.